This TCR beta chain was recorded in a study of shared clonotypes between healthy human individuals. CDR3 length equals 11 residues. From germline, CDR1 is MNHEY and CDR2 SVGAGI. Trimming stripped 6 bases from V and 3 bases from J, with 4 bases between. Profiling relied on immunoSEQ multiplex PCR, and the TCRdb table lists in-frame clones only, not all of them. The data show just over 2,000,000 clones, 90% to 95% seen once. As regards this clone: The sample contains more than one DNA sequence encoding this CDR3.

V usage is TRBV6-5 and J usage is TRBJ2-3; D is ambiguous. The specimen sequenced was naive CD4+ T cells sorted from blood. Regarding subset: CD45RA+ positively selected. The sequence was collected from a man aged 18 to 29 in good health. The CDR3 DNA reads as TGTGCCAGCAGGAAAACAGATACGCAGTATTTT. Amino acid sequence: CASRKTDTQYF.